A single sample gave rise to the 19 T cell receptor beta chains below, sequenced in a study of shared clonotypes between healthy human individuals. TCRdb keeps only in-frame clones here, not all; method: immunoSEQ multiplex PCR. The table records more than 2,000,000 clones, around nine tenths of them present only once. Sequencing was performed on naive CD4+ T cells sorted from blood. Subset specified: CD45RA+ positively selected. The receptor source for this set is a man aged 18 to 29 in good health.

This chain links TRBV7-2 with TRBJ2-2; a possible D gene is TRBD2 (6 bases). Deletions cut 6 bases from V and 7 bases from J, with 15 bases between. This CDR3 spans 14 amino acids. Looked up from germline, CDR1 is SGHTA and CDR2 is FQGNSA. CDR3 bases: TGTGCCAGCAGATACGCTAGCGCCGTCGGGGAGCTGTTTTTT. It is translated as CASRYASAVGELFF.

The chain uses TRBV7-9 and TRBJ2-5; 8 bases align to TRBD1. The better agreement between TRBJ2-7 and the DNA end casts doubt on the J call. The CDR3 runs to 15 residues. Per germline, CDR1 SEHNR and CDR2 FQNEAQ (reference sequence). CDR3 nucleotides: TGTGCCAGCAGTCCCGGACAGGGACACTCCTACGAGCAGTACTTC. Protein sequence: CASSPGQGHSYEQYF.

Here the CDR3 reads CASSAPGPPYEQYF. DNA for the CDR3: TGCGCCAGCAGTGCTCCGGGTCCCCCCTACGAGCAGTACTTC. V and J are TRBV10-1 and TRBJ2-7; D unclear. CDR3 length: 14 residues. Deletions cut 4 bases from V and 2 bases from J, with 12 bases between. Germline CDR1 is WNHNN and CDR2 is SYGVQD (reference sequence).

As to this clone: Additional DNA sequences in this sample encode the identical CDR3. The CDR3 spells CSAWTSYEQYF. DNA for the CDR3: TGCAGTGCGTGGACTAGTTACGAGCAGTACTTC. This rearrangement joins TRBV20-1 to TRBJ2-7; the match to TRBD2 covers 7 bases. Trimming cost V 6 bases and J 4 bases; bases outside gene matches: 3. There are 11 residues in the CDR3. Germline CDR1 reads DFQATT; CDR2 reads SNEGSKA (reference sequence).

This chain uses TRBV2 with TRBJ2-2; 10 nucleotides align to TRBD2. CDR1 is SNHLY and CDR2 is FYNNEI in the germline V gene. V was pared by 2 bases and J by 5 bases, with 2 bases of the junction left unmatched. The CDR3 is made up of 15 amino acids. This chain's CDR3 is CASSESSGSTGELFF. The DNA of the CDR3 is TGTGCCAGCAGTGAATCTAGCGGGAGTACCGGGGAGCTGTTTTTT.

On this clone: In the same sample, other DNA sequences code for this CDR3. The chain couples TRBV5-1 to TRBJ2-5, with D possibly matching TRBD1 (7 bases). The CDR3 is 14 residues long. The V gene lost 0 bases and the J gene lost 4 bases, with 10 bases spanning the gap. CDR1 and CDR2 from the germline V gene are SGHRS and YFSETQ. The CDR3 here is CASSLAGGGETQYF. CDR3 nucleotides: TGCGCCAGCAGCTTGGCAGGGGGAGGAGAGACCCAGTACTTC.

The chain is built from TRBV4-3 and TRBJ2-7; D is unresolved. Looked up from germline, CDR1 is LGHNA and CDR2 is YSLEER. V lost 2 bases and J 2 bases, leaving 10 bases between the germline ends. This CDR3 region has 14 residues. The CDR3 DNA follows: TGCGCCAGCAGCCAACCGGGCCTGGCCTACGAGCAGTACTTC. Amino acids: CASSQPGLAYEQYF.

CDR3 nucleotide sequence: TGTGCCTGGAGTGTGACAGGGGTTAATGAAAAACTGTTTTTT. Translating it yields CAWSVTGVNEKLFF. The V gene is TRBV30, the J gene TRBJ1-4; 8 bases are shared with TRBD1. This CDR3 region has 14 residues. Germline V CDR1 and CDR2: GTSNPN, SVGIG (reference sequence). Germline trimming cut 0 bases from V and 4 bases from J; bases unmatched to any gene: 1.

The rearrangement links TRBV6-5 to TRBJ1-2; tentatively, D is TRBD1 (6 bases). Trimming took off 2 bases at V and 6 bases at J, with 13 bases between the two ends. CDR3 size: 14 residues. Germline CDR1 and CDR2: MNHEY and SVGAGI. The CDR3: CASSYGQKGDGYTF. The CDR3 DNA reads TGTGCCAGCAGTTACGGGCAAAAGGGGGATGGCTACACCTTC.

The chain joins TRBV18 to TRBJ1-2; the D is unclear. Germline V gene sequence: CDR1 KGHSH, CDR2 LQKENI. V lost 5 bases, J lost 3 bases, and 10 bases lay in between. This CDR3 has 13 residues. The CDR3 loop reads CASSSDMDYGYTF. CDR3 coding DNA: TGTGCCAGCTCATCCGACATGGACTATGGCTACACCTTC. The full variable domain, in which reference TRBV18 and TRBJ1-2 provide the parts outside the CDR3, is NAGVMQNPRHLVRRRGQEARLRCSPMKGHSHVYWYRQLPEEGLKFMVYLQKENIIDESGMPKERFSAEFPKEGPSILRIQQVVRGDSAAYFCASSSDMDYGYTFGSGTRLTVV.

The rearrangement links TRBV19 to TRBJ2-3, with TRBD2 matching 10 bases. The V gene end was trimmed by 8 bases and the J gene end by 2 bases; junction bases not matched to a gene: 4. Germline CDR1 LNHDA, CDR2 SQIVND (reference sequence). The CDR3 is made up of 14 amino acids. The CDR3 coding sequence is TGTGCCAGTTTTAGCGGGAGGTACACAGATACGCAGTATTTT. This translates into CASFSGRYTDTQYF. Full variable domain (remainder filled in from reference TRBV19 and TRBJ2-3): DGGITQSPKYLFRKEGQNVTLSCEQNLNHDAMYWYRQDPGQGLRLIYYSQIVNDFQKGDIAEGYSVSREKKESFPLTVTSAQKNPTAFYLCASFSGRYTDTQYFGPGTRLTVL.

The chain combines TRBV19 with TRBJ2-5, with 11 bases aligning to TRBD2. The V gene end was trimmed by 5 bases and the J gene end by 4 bases; junction bases not matched to a gene: 3. The CDR3 contains 14 residues. Germline CDR1 is LNHDA and CDR2 is SQIVND (reference sequence). The CDR3 DNA is TGTGCCAGTAGTCTAGCGGGAGGCCGAGAGACCCAGTACTTC. Amino acids: CASSLAGGRETQYF.

This clone was recorded only once. This sequence joins TRBV14 and TRBJ1-1, with D unresolved. This CDR3 comprises 16 residues. Deletions cut 3 bases from V and 0 bases from J, with 14 bases between. Germline V gives CDR1 SGHDN, CDR2 FVKESK. Here the CDR3 DNA reads TGTGCCAGCAGCCACCGGGTCACTAGCATGAACACTGAAGCTTTCTTT. This gives the protein CASSHRVTSMNTEAFF.

The chain employs TRBV5-1 and TRBJ1-1; D perhaps matches TRBD1 (6 bases). The CDR3 covers 13 residues. V dropped 7 bases and J dropped 0 bases, with 10 bases sitting between them. Germline-derived CDR1 and CDR2 are SGHRS and YFSETQ. The CDR3 nucleotides read TGCGCCAGCTGGGGGCAGATGAACACTGAAGCTTTCTTT. Translation gives CASWGQMNTEAFF.

This rearrangement joins TRBV30 to TRBJ1-1; 8 nucleotides match TRBD1. The CDR3 runs 14 residues. V dropped 2 bases and J dropped 5; count of bases not matched to a gene: 7. From germline, CDR1 is GTSNPN and CDR2 SVGIG (reference sequence). CDR3 DNA: TGTGCCTGGAGTAGGTTGGACAGGGAAACTGAAGCTTTCTTT. Amino acids: CAWSRLDRETEAFF.

The V gene is TRBV29-1, the J gene TRBJ2-7; 9 positions match TRBD2. The CDR3 is 14 residues long. Germline lookup yields CDR1 SQVTM and CDR2 ANQGSEA. This CDR3 reads CRHGIGLAGYEQYF. The CDR3 DNA is TGCAGGCATGGCATCGGCCTAGCGGGATACGAGCAGTACTTC.

The genes are TRBV5-1 and TRBJ2-3, with D possibly being TRBD2 (6 bases). This CDR3 is built from 16 residues. In germline, CDR1 is SGHRS, CDR2 YFSETQ. With 5 bases removed from V and 4 bases from J, the gap between germline ends came to 20 bases. In DNA form, the CDR3 reads TGCGCCAGCAGTAAGCCGGGACTTAGCCCCCCAGATACGCAGTATTTT. Protein sequence: CASSKPGLSPPDTQYF.

This clone turned up a few times. This rearrangement joins TRBV9 to TRBJ1-1, with D perhaps matching TRBD1 (5 bases). The CDR3 has 16 residues. Looked up from germline, CDR1 is SGDLS and CDR2 is YYNGEE. Trimming cost V 0 bases and J 7 bases, with 19 bases left between them. This chain's CDR3 is CASSVVHRPEGLEAFF. DNA of the CDR3: TGTGCCAGCAGCGTAGTGCACAGGCCCGAAGGCCTTGAAGCTTTCTTT.

Worth noting for this clone: Other DNA sequences from this sample encode an identical CDR3 as well. This sequence joins TRBV19 and TRBJ2-1; 13 bases map to TRBD2. The germline V gene encodes CDR1 LNHDA and CDR2 SQIVND (reference sequence). The CDR3 has 15 amino acids. After removal of 4 bases from V and 4 bases from J, the junction contained 1 base not matched to a gene. CDR3 nucleotides: TGTGCCAGTAGTACACTAGCGGGGGGGTACAATGAGCAGTTCTTC. Its protein is CASSTLAGGYNEQFF.